The source of this TCR beta chain is a study of read filtering for tumor transcriptome and immune sequencing. Turning to the study itself: Revised staging placed eight or nine patients in R-ISS I, roughly 17 in II, about 7 in III.

Sampling of bone marrow took place during active disease in every patient. Study outcomes and limitations: In IR-seq, single-read clonotypes were about 80% of clonotypes but 3.5% to 4% of reads.

Molecular barcoded adaptors covering alpha/delta and beta/gamma chains were used on approximately 440 ng RNA. TCRdb re-derived calls from the reads in MiXCR, one entry per CDR3 protein. Counted here are approximately 57,000 distinct CDR3 sequences, roughly an eighth occurring once; the ten biggest clones make up 15% to 20%. This clonotype occurred many times. Its matching antigen is unknown. CDR3 length: 13 residues. CDR1 and CDR2 (germline): KGHDR, SFDVKD. Trimming pared 7 bases from V and 7 bases from J, leaving 13 bases between. The sample consisted of a population of CD138-negative cells sorted from bone marrow. The TCR was taken from a donor over 35 with multiple myeloma. The chain couples TRBV24-1 to TRBJ2-1; weak D call: TRBD1 (6 bases). The CDR3 region has the DNA TGTGCCACCAGACAGGGTGATTGGAATGAGCAGTTCTTC. This gives the protein CATRQGDWNEQFF.